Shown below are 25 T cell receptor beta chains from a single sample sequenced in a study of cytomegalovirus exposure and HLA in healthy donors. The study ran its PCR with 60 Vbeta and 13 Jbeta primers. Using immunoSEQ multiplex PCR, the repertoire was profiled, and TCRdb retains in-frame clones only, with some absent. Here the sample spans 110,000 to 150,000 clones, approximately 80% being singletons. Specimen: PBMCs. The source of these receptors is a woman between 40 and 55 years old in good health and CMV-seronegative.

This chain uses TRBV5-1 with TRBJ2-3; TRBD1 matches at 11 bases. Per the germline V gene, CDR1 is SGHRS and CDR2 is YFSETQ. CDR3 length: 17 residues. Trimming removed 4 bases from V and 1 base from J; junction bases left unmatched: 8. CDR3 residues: CASSTGTGGKGTDTQYF. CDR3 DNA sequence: TGCGCCAGCAGCACCGGGACAGGGGGTAAAGGCACAGATACGCAGTATTTT.

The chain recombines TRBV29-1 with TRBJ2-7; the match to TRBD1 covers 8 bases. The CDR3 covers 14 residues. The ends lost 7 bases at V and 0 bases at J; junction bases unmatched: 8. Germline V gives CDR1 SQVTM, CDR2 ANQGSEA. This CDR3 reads CSASDRESSYEQYF. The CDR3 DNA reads TGCAGCGCCTCGGACAGGGAGAGCTCCTACGAGCAGTACTTC.

The CDR3 coding sequence is TGTGCCAGCAGCTCCCGGTTACTGTCGCCCGCAAATCAGCCCCAGCATTTT. Its protein is CASSSRLLSPANQPQHF. This sequence joins TRBV7-8 and TRBJ1-5, with D unresolved. Trimming removed 4 bases at V and 4 bases at J, with 20 bases between. The length of the CDR3 is 17 residues. The germline V gene has CDR1 SGHVS and CDR2 FQNEAQ.

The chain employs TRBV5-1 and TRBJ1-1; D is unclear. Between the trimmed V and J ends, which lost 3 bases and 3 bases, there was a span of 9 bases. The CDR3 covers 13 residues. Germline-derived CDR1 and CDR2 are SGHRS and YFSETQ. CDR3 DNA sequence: TGCGCCAGCAGCTCGTCGGGGTACACTGAAGCTTTCTTT. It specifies CASSSSGYTEAFF.

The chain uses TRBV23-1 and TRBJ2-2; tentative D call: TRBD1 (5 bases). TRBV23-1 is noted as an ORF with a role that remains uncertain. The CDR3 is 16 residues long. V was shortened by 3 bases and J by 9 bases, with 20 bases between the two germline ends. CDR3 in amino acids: CASSHRARPSRWELFF. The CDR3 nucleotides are TGCGCCAGCAGTCACAGGGCCCGGCCTTCCAGATGGGAGCTGTTTTTT.

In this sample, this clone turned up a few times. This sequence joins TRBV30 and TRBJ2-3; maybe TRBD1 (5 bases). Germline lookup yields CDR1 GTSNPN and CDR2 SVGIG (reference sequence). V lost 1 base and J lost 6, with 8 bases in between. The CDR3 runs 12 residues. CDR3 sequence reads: CAWSAGADTQYF. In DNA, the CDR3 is TGTGCCTGGAGTGCTGGGGCTGATACGCAGTATTTT.

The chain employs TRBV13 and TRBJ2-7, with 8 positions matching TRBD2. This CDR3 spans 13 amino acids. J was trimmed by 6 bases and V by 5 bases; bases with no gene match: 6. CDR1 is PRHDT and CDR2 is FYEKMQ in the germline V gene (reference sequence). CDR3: CASSLGLEVEQYF. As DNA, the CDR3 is TGTGCCAGCAGCCTGGGACTAGAAGTCGAGCAGTACTTC.

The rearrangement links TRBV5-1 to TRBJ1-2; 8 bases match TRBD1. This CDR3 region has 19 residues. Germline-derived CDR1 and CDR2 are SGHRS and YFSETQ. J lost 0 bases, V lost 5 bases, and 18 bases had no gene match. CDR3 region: CASRPTPRTGRRSNYGYTF. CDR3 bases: TGCGCCAGCAGACCGACCCCGAGGACAGGGCGGAGGTCTAACTATGGCTACACCTTC. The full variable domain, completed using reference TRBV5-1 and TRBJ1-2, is KAGVTQTPRYLIKTRGQQVTLSCSPISGHRSVSWYQQTPGQGLQFLFEYFSETQRNKGNFPGRFSGRQFSNSRSEMNVSTLELGDSALYLCASRPTPRTGRRSNYGYTFGSGTRLTVV.

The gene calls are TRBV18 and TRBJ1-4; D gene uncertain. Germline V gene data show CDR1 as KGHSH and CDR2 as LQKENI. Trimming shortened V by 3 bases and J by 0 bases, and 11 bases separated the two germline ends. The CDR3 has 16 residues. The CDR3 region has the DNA TGTGCCAGCTCACCGCTACAGCCTGCAACTAATGAAAAACTGTTTTTT. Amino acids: CASSPLQPATNEKLFF.

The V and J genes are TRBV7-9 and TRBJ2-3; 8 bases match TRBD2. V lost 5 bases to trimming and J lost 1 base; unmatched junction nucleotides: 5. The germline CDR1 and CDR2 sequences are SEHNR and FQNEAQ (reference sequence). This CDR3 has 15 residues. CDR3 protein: CASSLLRGGTDTQYF. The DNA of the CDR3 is TGTGCCAGCAGCCTCCTGCGGGGGGGCACAGATACGCAGTATTTT.

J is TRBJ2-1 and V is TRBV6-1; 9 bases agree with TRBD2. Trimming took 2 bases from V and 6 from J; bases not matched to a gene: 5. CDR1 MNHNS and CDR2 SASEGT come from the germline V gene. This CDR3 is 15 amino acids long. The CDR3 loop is CASSERAGGPNEQFF. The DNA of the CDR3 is TGTGCCAGCAGTGAAAGGGCGGGAGGGCCCAATGAGCAGTTCTTC.

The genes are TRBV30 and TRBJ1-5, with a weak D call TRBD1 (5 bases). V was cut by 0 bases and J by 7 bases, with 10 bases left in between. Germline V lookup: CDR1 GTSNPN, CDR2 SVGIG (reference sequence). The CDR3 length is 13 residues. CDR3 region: CAWSVRGEQPQHF. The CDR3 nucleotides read TGTGCCTGGAGTGTACGGGGGGAGCAGCCCCAGCATTTT.

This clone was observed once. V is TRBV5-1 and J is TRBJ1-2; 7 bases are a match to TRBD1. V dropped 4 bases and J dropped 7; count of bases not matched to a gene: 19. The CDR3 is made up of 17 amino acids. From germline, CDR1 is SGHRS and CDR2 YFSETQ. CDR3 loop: CASSPSLNQGDMGGYTF. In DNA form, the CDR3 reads TGCGCCAGCAGCCCCTCATTAAATCAGGGGGACATGGGTGGCTACACCTTC.

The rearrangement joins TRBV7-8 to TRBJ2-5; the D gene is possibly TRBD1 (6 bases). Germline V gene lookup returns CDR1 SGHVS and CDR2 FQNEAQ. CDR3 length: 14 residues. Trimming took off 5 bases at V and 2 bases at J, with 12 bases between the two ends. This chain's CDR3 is CASSPVGGQETQYF. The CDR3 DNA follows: TGTGCCAGCAGCCCGGTAGGGGGACAAGAGACCCAGTACTTC.

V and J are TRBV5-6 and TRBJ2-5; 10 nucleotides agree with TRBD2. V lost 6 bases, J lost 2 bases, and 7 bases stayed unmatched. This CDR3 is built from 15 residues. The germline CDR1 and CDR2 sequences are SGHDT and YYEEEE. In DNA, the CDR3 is TGTGCCAGCACCCGGACTAGCGGAGTTCAAGAGACCCAGTACTTC. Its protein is CASTRTSGVQETQYF.

The CDR3 here is CASSLKTGTANSPLHF. CDR3 nucleotide sequence: TGTGCCAGCTCACTCAAAACCGGGACAGCCAATTCACCCCTCCACTTT. The J gene is TRBJ1-6, the V gene TRBV18, with 7 bases matching TRBD1. V dropped 4 bases and J dropped 7; count of bases not matched to a gene: 10. Germline CDR1 and CDR2: KGHSH and LQKENI. The CDR3 length is 16 residues.

The DNA of the CDR3 is TGTGCCAGCAGTTTGGGACTGCATCTCTACGAGCAGTACTTC. Amino acid sequence: CASSLGLHLYEQYF. The chain joins TRBV28 to TRBJ2-7, with D perhaps TRBD2 (6 bases). CDR1 and CDR2 (germline): MDHEN, SYDVKM. CDR3 length: 14 residues. The germline V and J ends were trimmed by 3 bases and 3 bases, with 12 bases remaining between them.

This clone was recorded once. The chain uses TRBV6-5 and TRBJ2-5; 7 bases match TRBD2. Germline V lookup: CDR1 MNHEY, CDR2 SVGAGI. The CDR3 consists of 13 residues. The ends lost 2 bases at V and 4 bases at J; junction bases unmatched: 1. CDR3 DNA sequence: TGTGCCAGCAGTTACCGCGGGAGAGAGACCCAGTACTTC. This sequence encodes CASSYRGRETQYF.

The CDR3 DNA reads as TGTGCCAGCAGCATCACCGGGACAGCTTCTGGGGAGCAGTACTTC. The encoded protein is CASSITGTASGEQYF. The chain is built from TRBV4-2 and TRBJ2-7, with TRBD1 matching 7 bases. Germline V lookup: CDR1 LGHNA, CDR2 YNFKEQ. This CDR3 comprises 15 residues. The J segment lost 7 bases and the V segment lost 5 bases, leaving 14 bases of the junction unmatched.

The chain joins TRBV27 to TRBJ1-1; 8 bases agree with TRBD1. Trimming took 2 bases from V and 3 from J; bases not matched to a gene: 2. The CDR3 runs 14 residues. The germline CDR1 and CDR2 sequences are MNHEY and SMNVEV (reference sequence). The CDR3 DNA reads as TGTGCCAGCAGTTTAAACAGGGGGGACACTGAAGCTTTCTTT. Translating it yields CASSLNRGDTEAFF.

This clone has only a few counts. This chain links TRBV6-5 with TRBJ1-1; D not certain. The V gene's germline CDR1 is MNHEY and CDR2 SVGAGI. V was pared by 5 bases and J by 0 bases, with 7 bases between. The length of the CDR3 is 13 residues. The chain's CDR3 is CASSIRMNTEAFF. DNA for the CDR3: TGTGCCAGCAGTATCAGGATGAACACTGAAGCTTTCTTT.

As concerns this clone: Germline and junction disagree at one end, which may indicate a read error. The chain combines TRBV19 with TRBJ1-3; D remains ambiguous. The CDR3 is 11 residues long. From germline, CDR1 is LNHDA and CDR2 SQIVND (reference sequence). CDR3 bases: TGTGCCAGTAGTATTGGAGACACCATATATTTT. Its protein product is CASSIGDTIYF.

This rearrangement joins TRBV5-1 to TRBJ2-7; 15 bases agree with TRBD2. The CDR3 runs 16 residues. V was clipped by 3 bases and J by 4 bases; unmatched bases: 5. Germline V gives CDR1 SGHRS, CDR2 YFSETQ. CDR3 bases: TGCGCCAGCAGCTCCGGGACTAGCGGGGGGAGATACGAGCAGTACTTC. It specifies CASSSGTSGGRYEQYF.

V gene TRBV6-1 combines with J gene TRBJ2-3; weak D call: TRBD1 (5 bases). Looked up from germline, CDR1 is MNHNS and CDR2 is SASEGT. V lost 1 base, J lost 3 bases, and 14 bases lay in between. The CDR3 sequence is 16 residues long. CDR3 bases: TGTGCCAGCAGTGAAGGCTCAGGGTATGCGACAGATACGCAGTATTTT. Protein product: CASSEGSGYATDTQYF.

CDR3 nucleotide sequence: TGTGCCACCAGCAGAGACTCCTTGAGCACTGAAGCTTTCTTT. Its translation is CATSRDSLSTEAFF. J is TRBJ1-1 and V is TRBV15; no clear D gene. The CDR3 has 14 residues. Germline V gene lookup returns CDR1 LNHNV and CDR2 YYDKDF (reference sequence). Deletions cut 0 bases from V and 4 bases from J, with 9 bases between.